The 31 T cell receptor beta chains listed next were all sequenced from one sample in a study of identical twins. TCRdb used MiXCR to reprocess the 5' RACE reads, holding one entry per CDR3 protein. The sample contains 420,000 or so distinct CDR3 sequences, approximately 18% of which appear only once. Sequences were obtained from naive T cells sorted from blood. All receptors derive from a man aged 45 to 65 in good health.

The chain uses TRBV11-2 and TRBJ2-5; D not certain. Trimming cost V 1 base and J 4 bases, with 13 bases left between them. Germline V gene sequence: CDR1 SGHAT, CDR2 FQNNGV. CDR3 length: 15 residues. CDR3: CASSLGRWERETQYF. In nucleotides, the CDR3 is TGTGCCAGCAGCTTAGGTCGGTGGGAACGAGAGACCCAGTACTTC.

There are a few counts of this clonotype. The gene calls are TRBV12-3 or TRBV12-4 and TRBJ2-7, with 11 bases matching TRBD2. V gave up 6 bases and J gave up 0 bases; unmatched junction bases: 16. CDR3 length equals 19 residues. The CDR3 DNA is TGTGCCAGCAGCTCATCCGCGGCTAGCGGGAGGAGGAGCTCCTACGAGCAGTACTTC. This codes for CASSSSAASGRRSSYEQYF.

V is TRBV10-3 and J is TRBJ2-3; D remains ambiguous. Trimming removed 5 bases at V and 1 base at J, with 13 bases between. This CDR3 spans 15 amino acids. Germline assignment: CDR1 ENHRY and CDR2 SYGVKD. The CDR3 reads CAISPLARGTDTQYF. The CDR3 DNA follows: TGTGCCATCAGTCCCTTGGCGCGCGGCACAGATACGCAGTATTTT.

This clonotype was counted between two and nine times. The chain couples TRBV2 to TRBJ2-7, with TRBD2 identical over 7 bases. CDR1 and CDR2 (germline): SNHLY, FYNNEI. This CDR3 region has 15 residues. With V trimmed by 8 bases and J by 0 bases, 10 bases remained unmatched. In nucleotides, the CDR3 is TGTGCCAGCGCACTCAGGGAGGGTAGCTCCTACGAGCAGTACTTC. Translation gives CASALREGSSYEQYF.

In its sample, this clonotype was seen many times. V is TRBV9 and J is TRBJ2-7; TRBD1 agrees at 11 bases. CDR3 length equals 16 residues. The germline gives CDR1 SGDLS, CDR2 YYNGEE. J lost 3 bases, V lost 0 bases, and 5 bases had no gene match. CDR3 sequence: CASSVAGTGGIYEQYF. The CDR3 region has the DNA TGTGCCAGCAGCGTAGCAGGGACAGGGGGTATCTACGAGCAGTACTTC. Full variable domain (missing parts from reference TRBV9 and TRBJ2-7): DSGVTQTPKHLITATGQRVTLRCSPRSGDLSVYWYQQSLDQGLQFLIQYYNGEERAKGNILERFSAQQFPDLHSELNLSSLELGDSALYFCASSVAGTGGIYEQYFGPGTRLTVT.

This clonotype has just a few counts. The rearrangement uses TRBV6-2 or TRBV6-3 and TRBJ2-5, with D perhaps given as TRBD1 or TRBD2 (5 bases each). The CDR3 is 14 amino acids. The V gene lost 8 bases and the J gene lost 1 base, with 14 bases spanning the gap. In germline, CDR1 is MNHEY, CDR2 SVGEGT. The CDR3 is CASGQGRIQETQYF. DNA for the CDR3: TGTGCCAGCGGCCAGGGACGGATCCAAGAGACCCAGTACTTC.

The table lists this clonotype with many counts. The V gene is TRBV5-1, the J gene TRBJ2-7; 10 nucleotides line up with TRBD2. This CDR3 has 15 residues. J lost 5 bases, V lost 2 bases, and 7 bases had no gene match. Germline CDR1 SGHRS, CDR2 YFSETQ. CDR3 region: CASSFIGTSDDEQYF. CDR3 DNA sequence: TGCGCCAGCAGCTTTATTGGGACTAGCGACGACGAGCAGTACTTC.

This clonotype has a handful of counts. The gene calls are TRBV5-1 and TRBJ2-7; 11 nucleotides align to TRBD2. This CDR3 spans 17 amino acids. Trimming cost V 1 base and J 7 bases; bases outside gene matches: 13. Germline loops: CDR1 SGHRS, CDR2 YFSETQ. The CDR3 spells CASSLPNPGLAVGEQYF. The CDR3 nucleotides are TGCGCCAGCAGCTTGCCCAATCCGGGACTAGCGGTGGGGGAGCAGTACTTC.

The rearrangement uses TRBV6-1 and TRBJ2-5; a weak D match, TRBD1 (6 bases). Germline V CDR1 and CDR2: MNHNS, SASEGT. Between the trimmed V and J ends, which lost 4 bases and 0 bases, there was a span of 12 bases. The CDR3 runs to 15 residues. The CDR3 bases are TGTGCCAGCAGTGGTAACAGGGAGCACCAAGAGACCCAGTACTTC. It is translated as CASSGNREHQETQYF.

This clonotype came up many times. The chain combines TRBV5-1 with TRBJ2-5; D could derive from TRBD1 or TRBD2 (5 bases each). Germline assignment: CDR1 SGHRS and CDR2 YFSETQ. V was pared by 8 bases and J by 5 bases, with 16 bases between. CDR3 length: 13 amino acids. The CDR3 reads CASYPGPEETQYF. CDR3 nucleotides: TGCGCCAGTTATCCGGGGCCGGAGGAGACCCAGTACTTC. The whole variable domain, remainder taken from reference TRBV5-1 and TRBJ2-5, is KAGVTQTPRYLIKTRGQQVTLSCSPISGHRSVSWYQQTPGQGLQFLFEYFSETQRNKGNFPGRFSGRQFSNSRSEMNVSTLELGDSALYLCASYPGPEETQYFGPGTRLLVL.

J is TRBJ2-3 and V is TRBV20-1; TRBD2 agrees at 11 bases. V lost 6 bases, J lost 3 bases, and 11 bases stayed unmatched. Germline V CDR1 and CDR2: DFQATT, SNEGSKA (reference sequence). The CDR3 loop spans 16 amino acids. The CDR3 nucleotides are TGCAGTGCAACAAAGGTAGCGGGGGGGCCGACAGATACGCAGTATTTT. This encodes CSATKVAGGPTDTQYF.

This clonotype was observed at least ten times. The chain recombines TRBV4-3 with TRBJ2-7; a weak D match, TRBD1 (6 bases). Germline V lookup: CDR1 LGHNA, CDR2 YSLEER. The CDR3 contains 15 residues. V was trimmed by 1 base and J by 5 bases, leaving 15 bases between them. CDR3 amino acids: CASSQVFRGIHEQYF. The CDR3 bases are TGCGCCAGCAGCCAAGTTTTCAGGGGAATTCACGAGCAGTACTTC.

The chain joins TRBV20-1 to TRBJ2-1; 8 positions match TRBD2. The length of the CDR3 is 14 residues. Germline V gene data show CDR1 as DFQATT and CDR2 as SNEGSKA (reference sequence). The CDR3 here is CSEELAGRGNEQFF. CDR3 nucleotide sequence: TGCAGCGAAGAGTTAGCGGGGCGTGGCAATGAGCAGTTCTTC.

This chain uses TRBV25-1 with TRBJ2-5; 8 bases are a match to TRBD2. With 2 bases clipped from V and 6 bases from J, the junction kept 11 bases outside the gene matches. CDR3 length: 16 amino acids. Germline V gene data show CDR1 as MGHDK and CDR2 as SYGVNS. CDR3 nucleotides: TGTGCCAGCAGTGAAGGTGGCCTAGCGGGTATGCAGACCCAGTACTTC. Translated: CASSEGGLAGMQTQYF.

This clonotype has ten or more counts. The chain has TRBV11-3 and TRBJ2-1, with D perhaps matching TRBD1 (6 bases). V lost 4 bases and J 6 bases, leaving 16 bases between the germline ends. Germline CDR1 reads SGHNT; CDR2 reads YENEEA. CDR3 length: 15 residues. The CDR3 spells CASSSNRDNANEQFF. The CDR3 DNA follows: TGTGCCAGCAGCTCCAATCGGGACAACGCCAATGAGCAGTTCTTC.

This clonotype was counted ten times or more. The genes are TRBV24-1 and TRBJ2-7; 7 positions agree with TRBD1. The length of the CDR3 is 15 residues. Germline V gene lookup returns CDR1 KGHDR and CDR2 SFDVKD. The J segment lost 5 bases and the V segment lost 3 bases, leaving 9 bases of the junction unmatched. The CDR3 region has the DNA TGTGCCACCAGTGATCCCCAGGACAGGTTCGACGAGCAGTACTTC. Residues: CATSDPQDRFDEQYF.

Many counts were recorded for this clonotype. J is TRBJ2-7 and V is TRBV6-5; TRBD1 matches at 7 bases. This CDR3 is built from 15 residues. Germline-derived CDR1 and CDR2 are MNHEY and SVGAGI. Losses at the gene ends were 0 bases for V and 2 bases for J; bases not matched to a gene: 4. CDR3: CASSYSGDSAYEQYF. The CDR3, as DNA: TGTGCCAGCAGTTACTCAGGGGACAGTGCCTACGAGCAGTACTTC.

The chain carries TRBV5-1 and TRBJ2-3; 14 nucleotides line up with TRBD2. In germline, CDR1 is SGHRS, CDR2 YFSETQ. Trimming removed 3 bases from V and 3 bases from J; junction bases left unmatched: 6. This CDR3 comprises 17 residues. CDR3 in DNA: TGCGCCAGCAGCTCGTCGACTAGCGGGGGGGCTACAGATACGCAGTATTTT. It codes for CASSSSTSGGATDTQYF.

The V call is TRBV20-1, the J call TRBJ2-6; no firm D call. Trimming cost V 2 bases and J 0 bases, with 5 bases left between them. Looked up from germline, CDR1 is DFQATT and CDR2 is SNEGSKA (reference sequence). The CDR3 is 14 amino acids. Here the CDR3 DNA reads TGCAGTGCTAGACCGGACTCTGGGGCCAACGTCCTGACTTTC. As protein: CSARPDSGANVLTF.

This clonotype showed up just a few times. The V call is TRBV29-1, the J call TRBJ2-2; 12 bases align to TRBD2. The CDR3 runs to 16 residues. Losses at the gene ends were 7 bases for V and 3 bases for J; bases not matched to a gene: 9. Per germline, CDR1 SQVTM and CDR2 ANQGSEA. CDR3 DNA: TGCAGCGCGCGGACTAGCGGGGCCCAGCACACCGGGGAGCTGTTTTTT. It translates to CSARTSGAQHTGELFF.

This clonotype was picked up many times. The V and J genes are TRBV6-5 and TRBJ1-2; 7 nucleotides align to TRBD1. This CDR3 is built from 15 residues. The V gene's germline CDR1 is MNHEY and CDR2 SVGAGI. V lost 0 bases to trimming and J lost 0 bases; unmatched junction nucleotides: 1. CDR3 nucleotide sequence: TGTGCCAGCAGTTACTCACAGGGGTCTAACTATGGCTACACCTTC. Its protein is CASSYSQGSNYGYTF.

This chain links TRBV12-3 or TRBV12-4 with TRBJ2-1, with 7 positions matching TRBD2. Unmatched junction bases numbered 4, after V lost 3 bases and J lost 8 bases. The CDR3 has 13 amino acids. The CDR3 DNA sequence: TGTGCCAGCAGTTTGGCTAGCGGACATGAGCAGTTCTTC. Translated, it gives CASSLASGHEQFF.

The gene calls are TRBV28 and TRBJ2-7; TRBD2 agrees at 10 bases. CDR3 length: 14 residues. Germline CDR1 and CDR2: MDHEN and SYDVKM. The V segment lost 3 bases and the J segment 7 bases; nucleotides outside the gene matches: 6. CDR3 loop: CASSLSSGSWEQYF. CDR3 nucleotide sequence: TGTGCCAGCAGTTTGTCTAGCGGGAGCTGGGAGCAGTACTTC. Looking up the rest from reference TRBV28 and TRBJ2-7 gives the full variable domain: DVKVTQSSRYLVKRTGEKVFLECVQDMDHENMFWYRQDPGLGLRLIYFSYDVKMKEKGDIPEGYSVSREKKERFSLILESASTNQTSMYLCASSLSSGSWEQYFGPGTRLTVT.

This clonotype was detected only a few times. The gene calls are TRBV6-5 and TRBJ2-1; D is uncertain. CDR3 length: 16 residues. Germline values: CDR1 MNHEY, CDR2 SVGAGI. Trimming removed 0 bases at V and 2 bases at J, with 11 bases between. This chain's CDR3 is CASSYSQWVTYNEQFF. The CDR3 DNA follows: TGTGCCAGCAGTTACTCTCAGTGGGTTACCTACAATGAGCAGTTCTTC.

This clonotype has at least ten counts. The V call is TRBV20-1, the J call TRBJ2-3, with 8 nucleotides matching TRBD2. CDR1 DFQATT and CDR2 SNEGSKA come from the germline V gene (reference sequence). The CDR3 has 13 amino acids. The V and J ends lost 6 bases and 3 bases, in that order; junction bases with no gene match: 5. CDR3 protein: CSAAGGGTDTQYF. The CDR3 region has the DNA TGCAGTGCCGCGGGGGGTGGGACAGATACGCAGTATTTT.

This clonotype turned up a few times. J is TRBJ1-5 and V is TRBV20-1; D remains unclear. Trimming stripped 0 bases from V and 0 bases from J, with 9 bases between. The germline gives CDR1 DFQATT, CDR2 SNEGSKA (reference sequence). The CDR3 covers 15 residues. The CDR3 loop reads CSAREGWVSNQPQHF. The CDR3 DNA sequence: TGCAGTGCTAGAGAAGGATGGGTTAGCAATCAGCCCCAGCATTTT.

V usage is TRBV20-1 and J usage is TRBJ1-2; TRBD1 might be the D (5 bases). The CDR3 extends over 13 amino acids. Germline-derived CDR1 and CDR2 are DFQATT and SNEGSKA (reference sequence). V was trimmed by 0 bases and J by 6 bases, leaving 11 bases between them. CDR3 in DNA: TGCAGTGCTAGAGAGGCAGGGAGGGATGGCTACACCTTC. It yields the protein CSAREAGRDGYTF.

The rearrangement links TRBV12-3 or TRBV12-4 to TRBJ2-4, with 7 positions matching TRBD1. This CDR3 contains 14 residues. V trimming: 5 bases; J trimming: 4 bases; junction bases outside the gene matches: 5. In DNA form, the CDR3 reads TGTGCCAGCAGTGCCGGGACAGTAAAAAACATTCAGTACTTC. It codes for CASSAGTVKNIQYF.

Concerning this clonotype: A clone one base away is much larger, so this may be a read error. The chain couples TRBV20-1 to TRBJ2-1; 15 nucleotides agree with TRBD2. The CDR3 has 19 amino acids. Germline loops: CDR1 DFQATT, CDR2 SNEGSKA (reference sequence). V lost 5 bases and J lost 0; bases outside the gene matches: 11. The chain's CDR3 is CSAQNLGTSGRSSYNEQFF. Written as DNA, the CDR3 is TGCAGTGCTCAAAACCTAGGGACTAGCGGGAGGAGCTCCTACAATGAGCAGTTCTTC.

This clonotype showed up just a few times. The rearrangement links TRBV5-1 to TRBJ2-5; D may match TRBD1 or TRBD2 (5 bases each). CDR3 length: 15 residues. V lost 2 bases and J lost 0, with 11 bases in between. Germline V CDR1 and CDR2: SGHRS, YFSETQ. The CDR3 reads CASSLWGKDQETQYF. CDR3 DNA sequence: TGCGCCAGCAGCTTATGGGGGAAAGACCAAGAGACCCAGTACTTC.

This clonotype was observed a handful of times. This rearrangement joins TRBV29-1 to TRBJ2-4, with D perhaps TRBD2 (5 bases). Between the trimmed V and J ends, which lost 0 bases and 1 base, there was a span of 7 bases. Per the germline V gene, CDR1 is SQVTM and CDR2 is ANQGSEA. This CDR3 region has 14 residues. The CDR3 spells CSVEDGVAKNIQYF. The CDR3 coding sequence is TGCAGCGTTGAAGACGGGGTGGCCAAAAACATTCAGTACTTC.